This T cell receptor (beta chain) is drawn from a study of response to subunit inactivated influenza vaccine. General observations from the study: Authors suggested each seasonal influenza vaccination recruits few new T cells.

TCRdb itself ran the RT-PCR reads through MiXCR, one entry per CDR3 protein. Among roughly 460,000 distinct CDR3 sequences listed, about 10% were seen once. This clonotype was counted a few times. Its antigen is undetermined. The CDR3 length is 13 residues. Looked up from germline, CDR1 is ENHRY and CDR2 is SYGVKD. V shed 2 bases and J 9 bases; nucleotides not matched to a gene: 3. The V and J genes are TRBV10-3 and TRBJ2-1; 8 positions match TRBD1. The clonotype was recovered from a man aged 50 or older who received an inactivated influenza vaccine. The sequenced sample was PBMCs from blood, obtained about 40 days after vaccination. The CDR3 spells CAISEGRGLEQFF. CDR3 nucleotides: TGTGCCATCAGTGAGGGCAGGGGGCTTGAGCAGTTCTTC.